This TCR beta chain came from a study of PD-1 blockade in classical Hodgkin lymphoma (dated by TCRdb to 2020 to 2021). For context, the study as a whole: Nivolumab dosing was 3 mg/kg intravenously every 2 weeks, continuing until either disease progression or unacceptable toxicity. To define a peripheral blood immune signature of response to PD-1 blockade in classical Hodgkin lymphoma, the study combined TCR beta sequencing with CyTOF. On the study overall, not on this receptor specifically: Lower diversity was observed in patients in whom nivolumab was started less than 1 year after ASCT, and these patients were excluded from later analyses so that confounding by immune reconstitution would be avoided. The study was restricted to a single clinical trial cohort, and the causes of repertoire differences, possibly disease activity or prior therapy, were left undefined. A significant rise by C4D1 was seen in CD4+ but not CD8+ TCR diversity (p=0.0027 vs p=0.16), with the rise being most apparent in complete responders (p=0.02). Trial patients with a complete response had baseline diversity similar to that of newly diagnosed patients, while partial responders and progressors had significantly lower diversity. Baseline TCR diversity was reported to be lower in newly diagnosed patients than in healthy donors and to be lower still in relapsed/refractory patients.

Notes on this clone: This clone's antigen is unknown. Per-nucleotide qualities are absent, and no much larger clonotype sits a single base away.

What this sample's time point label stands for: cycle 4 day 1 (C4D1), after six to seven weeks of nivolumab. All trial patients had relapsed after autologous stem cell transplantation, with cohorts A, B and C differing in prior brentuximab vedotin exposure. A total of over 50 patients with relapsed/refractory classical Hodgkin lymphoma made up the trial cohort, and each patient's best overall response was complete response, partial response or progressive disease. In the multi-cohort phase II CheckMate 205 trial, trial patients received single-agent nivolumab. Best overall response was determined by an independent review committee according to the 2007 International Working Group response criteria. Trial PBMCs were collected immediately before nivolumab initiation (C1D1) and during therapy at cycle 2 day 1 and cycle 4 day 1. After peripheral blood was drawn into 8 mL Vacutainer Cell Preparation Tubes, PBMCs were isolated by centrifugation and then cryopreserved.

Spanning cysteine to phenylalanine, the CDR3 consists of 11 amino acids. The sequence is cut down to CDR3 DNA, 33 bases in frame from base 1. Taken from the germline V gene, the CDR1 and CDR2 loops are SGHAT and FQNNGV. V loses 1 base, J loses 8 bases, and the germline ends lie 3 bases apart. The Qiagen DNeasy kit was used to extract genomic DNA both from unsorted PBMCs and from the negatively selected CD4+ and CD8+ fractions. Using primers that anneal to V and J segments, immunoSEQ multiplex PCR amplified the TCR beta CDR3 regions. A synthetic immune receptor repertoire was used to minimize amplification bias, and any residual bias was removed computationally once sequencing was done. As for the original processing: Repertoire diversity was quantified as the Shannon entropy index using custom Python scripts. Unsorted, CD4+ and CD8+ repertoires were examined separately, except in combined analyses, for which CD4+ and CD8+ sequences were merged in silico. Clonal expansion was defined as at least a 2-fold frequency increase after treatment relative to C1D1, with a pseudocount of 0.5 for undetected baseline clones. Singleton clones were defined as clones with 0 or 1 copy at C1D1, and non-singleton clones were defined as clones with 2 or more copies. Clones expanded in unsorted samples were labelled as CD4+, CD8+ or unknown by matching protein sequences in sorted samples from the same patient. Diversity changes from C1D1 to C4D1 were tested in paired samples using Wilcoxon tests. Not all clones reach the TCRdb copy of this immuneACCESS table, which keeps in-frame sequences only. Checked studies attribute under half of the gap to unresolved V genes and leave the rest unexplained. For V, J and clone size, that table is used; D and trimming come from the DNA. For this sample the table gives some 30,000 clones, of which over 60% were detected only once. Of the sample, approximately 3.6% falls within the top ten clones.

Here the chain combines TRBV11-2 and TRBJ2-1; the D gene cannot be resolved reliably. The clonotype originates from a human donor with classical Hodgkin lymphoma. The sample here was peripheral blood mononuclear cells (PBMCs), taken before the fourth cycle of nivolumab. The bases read TGTGCCAGCAGCTTAGCCTATGAGCAGTTCTTC. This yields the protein CASSLAYEQFF.